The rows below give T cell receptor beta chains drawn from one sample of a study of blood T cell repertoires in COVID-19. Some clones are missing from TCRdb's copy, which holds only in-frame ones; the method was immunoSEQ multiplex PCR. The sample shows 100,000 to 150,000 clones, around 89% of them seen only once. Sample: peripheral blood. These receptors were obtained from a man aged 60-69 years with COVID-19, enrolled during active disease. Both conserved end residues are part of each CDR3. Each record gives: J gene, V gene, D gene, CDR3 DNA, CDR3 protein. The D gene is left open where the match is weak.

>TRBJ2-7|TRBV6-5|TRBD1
TGTGCCAGCAGACAGGGGACCTACGAGCAGTACTTC
CASRQGTYEQYF
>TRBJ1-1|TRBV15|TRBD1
TGTGCCACCAGCAGAGAACGGACAGGGGGCACTACGAACACTGAAGCTTTCTTT
CATSRERTGGTTNTEAFF
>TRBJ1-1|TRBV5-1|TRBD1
TGCGCCAGCACATGGACAGGGAACACTGAAGCTTTCTTT
CASTWTGNTEAFF
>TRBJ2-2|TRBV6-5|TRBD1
TGTGCCAGCAGTTACCCACAGGGGAGCGGGGAGCTGTTTTTT
CASSYPQGSGELFF
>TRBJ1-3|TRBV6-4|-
TGTGCCAGCAGTGAAGGAGTTGGAAACACCATATATTTT
CASSEGVGNTIYF
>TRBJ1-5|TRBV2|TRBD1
TGTGCCAGCAGTGCCGGACAGGGCTTCAATCAGCCCCAGCATTTT
CASSAGQGFNQPQHF
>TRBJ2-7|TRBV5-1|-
TGCGCCAGCAGCTTGGGGTCAGGGCAGGGCTACGAGCAGTACTTC
CASSLGSGQGYEQYF
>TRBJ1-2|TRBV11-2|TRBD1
TGTGCCAGCAGCTTAGACCGGGGACAGCCGAGCTATAACTATGGCTACACCTTC
CASSLDRGQPSYNYGYTF
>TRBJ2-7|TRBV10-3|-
TGTGCCATCAGTGAGTCCTTAGCCCAATTCGAGCAGTACTTC
CAISESLAQFEQYF
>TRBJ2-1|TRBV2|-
TGTGCCAGCAGTGGATTTGGGGAGGAGTACGAGTTCTTC
CASSGFGEEYEFF
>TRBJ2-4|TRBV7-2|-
TGTGCCAGCAGCTTAGGAGGGTCAAACATTCAGTACTTC
CASSLGGSNIQYF
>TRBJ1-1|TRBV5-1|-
TGCGCCAGCAGCTCCGGGGGACCGAACACTGAAGCTTTCTTT
CASSSGGPNTEAFF
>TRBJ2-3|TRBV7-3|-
TGTGCCAGCAGGGGTGACAGTTCTAGCACAGATACGCAGTATTTT
CASRGDSSSTDTQYF
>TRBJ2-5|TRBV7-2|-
TGTGCCAGCAGCTTATCCCTCTCAGAGACCCAGTACTTC
CASSLSLSETQYF